This passage covers 18 T cell receptor beta chains from one sample sequenced in a study of early T cells in non-severe SARS-CoV-2 infection. TCRdb analysed the 5' RACE reads with MiXCR anew, one entry per CDR3 protein. This table has under 40,000 distinct CDR3 sequences, under 7% appearing once. Sequencing input: whole blood. All receptors come from an adult who was a healthcare worker with PCR-confirmed SARS-CoV-2 infection or an uninfected control (not recorded which).

This clonotype was observed a handful of times. V and J are TRBV28 and TRBJ2-3, with TRBD2 as a possible D gene (7 bases). Trimming took 7 bases from V and 2 from J, leaving 13 bases between them. CDR1 is MDHEN and CDR2 is SYDVKM in the germline V gene. The CDR3 sequence is 14 residues long. The CDR3 here is CASKSGTPTDTQYF. In nucleotides, the CDR3 is TGTGCCAGCAAGAGCGGGACACCCACAGATACGCAGTATTTT.

This clonotype appeared many times. This chain joins TRBV6-2 or TRBV6-3 and TRBJ2-2; no clear D gene. Germline V gene data show CDR1 as MNHEY and CDR2 as SVGEGT. Trimming cost V 0 bases and J 6 bases, with 17 bases left between them. The CDR3 runs to 17 residues. In nucleotides, the CDR3 is TGTGCCAGCAGTTACTCGTCCTATACCCAGTGGTCCGGGGAGCTGTTTTTT. This gives the protein CASSYSSYTQWSGELFF.

The chain carries TRBV5-1 and TRBJ2-7; D gene ambiguous. CDR1 and CDR2 from the germline V gene are SGHRS and YFSETQ. The CDR3 totals 14 residues. V lost 1 base and J 6 bases, leaving 14 bases between the germline ends. Here the CDR3 reads CASSLQWETSEQYF. The CDR3 DNA is TGCGCCAGCAGCTTGCAATGGGAAACCTCCGAGCAGTACTTC. Supplemented by reference TRBV5-1 and TRBJ2-7, the full variable domain reads KAGVTQTPRYLIKTRGQQVTLSCSPISGHRSVSWYQQTPGQGLQFLFEYFSETQRNKGNFPGRFSGRQFSNSRSEMNVSTLELGDSALYLCASSLQWETSEQYFGPGTRLTVT.

This clonotype occurred a few times. The gene calls are TRBV6-6 and TRBJ2-3; a weak D match, TRBD2 (6 bases). V was cut by 7 bases and J by 0 bases, with 14 bases left in between. Germline CDR1 reads MNHNY; CDR2 reads SVGAGI (reference sequence). The CDR3 totals 15 residues. CDR3 amino acids: CASTGRGYSTDTQYF. The CDR3 bases are TGTGCCAGCACAGGGCGGGGTTACAGCACAGATACGCAGTATTTT.

Only a few counts were recorded for this clonotype. The J gene is TRBJ1-1, the V gene TRBV2; tentatively, D is TRBD1 (6 bases). V was shortened by 8 bases and J by 4 bases, with 17 bases between the two germline ends. Germline lookup yields CDR1 SNHLY and CDR2 FYNNEI. This CDR3 has 14 amino acids. The CDR3 is CASFGQMGGTEAFF. CDR3 nucleotides: TGTGCCAGCTTTGGACAGATGGGTGGCACTGAAGCTTTCTTT.

This clonotype was seen only a few times. The V gene is TRBV28, the J gene TRBJ1-2, with a possible D match to TRBD1 (5 bases). Trimming took off 5 bases at V and 4 bases at J, with 14 bases between the two ends. The CDR3 contains 14 residues. The germline V gene encodes CDR1 MDHEN and CDR2 SYDVKM. CDR3 sequence reads: CASSPSGRIYGYTF. The CDR3 nucleotides read TGTGCCAGCAGTCCATCGGGACGAATCTATGGCTACACCTTC.

This clonotype has a count of ten or more. The V gene is TRBV20-1, the J gene TRBJ2-7; D gene ambiguous. The CDR3 is 11 residues long. Deletions cut 3 bases from V and 4 bases from J, with 7 bases between. The V gene's germline CDR1 is DFQATT and CDR2 SNEGSKA (reference sequence). CDR3 protein: CSARDQYEQYF. The CDR3 DNA reads TGCAGTGCTAGGGATCAATACGAGCAGTACTTC.

This clonotype has only a few counts. In DNA, the CDR3 is TGTGCCATCAGTGAACGGGACAGGAACACTGAAGCTTTCTTT. It codes for CAISERDRNTEAFF. The V and J genes are TRBV10-3 and TRBJ1-1, with 7 bases aligning to TRBD1. Germline V gene data show CDR1 as ENHRY and CDR2 as SYGVKD. Germline trimming cut 3 bases from V and 1 base from J; bases unmatched to any gene: 2. The CDR3 has 14 residues.

This clonotype appeared a few times. The rearrangement links TRBV7-8 to TRBJ2-7, with 7 bases lining up with TRBD2. This CDR3 is 13 amino acids long. Looked up from germline, CDR1 is SGHVS and CDR2 is FQNEAQ. V gave up 8 bases and J gave up 5 bases; unmatched junction bases: 9. The CDR3 is CASGAGVRNEQYF. The CDR3, as DNA: TGTGCCAGCGGCGCGGGAGTAAGGAACGAGCAGTACTTC.

There are a few counts of this clonotype. This rearrangement joins TRBV7-2 to TRBJ2-5, with unresolved D. V shed 5 bases and J shed 7 bases, with 11 bases lying between them. CDR1 is SGHTA and CDR2 is FQGNSA in the germline V gene. The CDR3 totals 12 residues. Here the CDR3 reads CASSPMPPTQYF. In nucleotides, the CDR3 is TGTGCCAGCAGCCCCATGCCGCCGACCCAGTACTTC.

This clonotype occurred a few times. The CDR3 region has the DNA TGTGCCATCAGTGAGTCAACTCGCTCCCAGTACTTC. Translation gives CAISESTRSQYF. This chain uses TRBV10-3 with TRBJ2-5; D gene ambiguous. Per the germline V gene, CDR1 is ENHRY and CDR2 is SYGVKD. The CDR3 totals 12 residues. The ends were cut back, 0 bases at V and 9 bases at J, with 8 bases in the middle.

The chain joins TRBV20-1 to TRBJ2-1; 7 nucleotides line up with TRBD2. Per the germline V gene, CDR1 is DFQATT and CDR2 is SNEGSKA (reference sequence). V shed 6 bases and J 0 bases; nucleotides not matched to a gene: 5. CDR3 length: 14 residues. Here the CDR3 DNA reads TGCAGTGCAACCGGGACTACCTCCTACAATGAGCAGTTCTTC. It specifies CSATGTTSYNEQFF.

This clonotype appeared a few times. The J gene is TRBJ2-3, the V gene TRBV13, with D possibly being TRBD1 or TRBD2 (5 bases each). From germline, CDR1 is PRHDT and CDR2 FYEKMQ (reference sequence). The CDR3 contains 15 residues. With 4 bases removed from V and 0 bases from J, the gap between germline ends came to 11 bases. CDR3: CASSSPGPSTDTQYF. CDR3 nucleotides: TGTGCCAGCAGCTCGCCGGGACCCAGCACAGATACGCAGTATTTT.

There are many counts of this clonotype. This sequence joins TRBV7-9 and TRBJ2-2, with a tentative D call TRBD1 (7 bases). CDR1 and CDR2 from the germline V gene are SEHNR and FQNEAQ (reference sequence). The CDR3 loop spans 15 amino acids. V shed 5 bases and J shed 6 bases, with 16 bases lying between them. In nucleotides, the CDR3 is TGTGCCAGCAGCCTGAGGACAGGCGGGGCCGGGGAGCTGTTTTTT. Translating it yields CASSLRTGGAGELFF.

This clonotype was seen ten or more times. The CDR3 loop reads CASSSILIGSAGNTIYF. CDR3 coding DNA: TGTGCCAGCAGCTCTATCCTCATCGGGTCAGCAGGAAACACCATATATTTT. The rearrangement links TRBV11-2 to TRBJ1-3; no reliable D call. The V gene's germline CDR1 is SGHAT and CDR2 FQNNGV. The CDR3 runs to 17 residues. V lost 4 bases and J 4 bases, leaving 20 bases between the germline ends.

This clonotype was observed many times. The chain has TRBV7-8 and TRBJ2-1; D is undetermined. CDR1 and CDR2 from the germline V gene are SGHVS and FQNEAQ. The CDR3 has 15 amino acids. Trimming removed 2 bases from V and 2 bases from J, with 10 bases in between. DNA for the CDR3: TGTGCCAGCAGCTTATTTACCGGAACCTACAATGAGCAGTTCTTC. Its translation: CASSLFTGTYNEQFF.

DNA for the CDR3: TGCAGTTACAGGGGGACCTACGAGCAGTACTTC. Translating it yields CSYRGTYEQYF. The V call is TRBV20-1, the J call TRBJ2-7, with 8 bases matching TRBD1. The germline V gene has CDR1 DFQATT and CDR2 SNEGSKA (reference sequence). V trimming: 8 bases; J trimming: 2 bases; junction bases outside the gene matches: 2. The CDR3 has 11 residues.

This clonotype was detected ten times or more. V gene TRBV20-1 combines with J gene TRBJ2-3; TRBD1 matches at 8 bases. The V segment lost 6 bases and the J segment 4 bases; nucleotides outside the gene matches: 6. Germline V gene data show CDR1 as DFQATT and CDR2 as SNEGSKA (reference sequence). CDR3 length equals 13 residues. CDR3 residues: CSALKTGADTQYF. The CDR3 DNA is TGCAGTGCCCTCAAGACAGGGGCAGATACGCAGTATTTT.